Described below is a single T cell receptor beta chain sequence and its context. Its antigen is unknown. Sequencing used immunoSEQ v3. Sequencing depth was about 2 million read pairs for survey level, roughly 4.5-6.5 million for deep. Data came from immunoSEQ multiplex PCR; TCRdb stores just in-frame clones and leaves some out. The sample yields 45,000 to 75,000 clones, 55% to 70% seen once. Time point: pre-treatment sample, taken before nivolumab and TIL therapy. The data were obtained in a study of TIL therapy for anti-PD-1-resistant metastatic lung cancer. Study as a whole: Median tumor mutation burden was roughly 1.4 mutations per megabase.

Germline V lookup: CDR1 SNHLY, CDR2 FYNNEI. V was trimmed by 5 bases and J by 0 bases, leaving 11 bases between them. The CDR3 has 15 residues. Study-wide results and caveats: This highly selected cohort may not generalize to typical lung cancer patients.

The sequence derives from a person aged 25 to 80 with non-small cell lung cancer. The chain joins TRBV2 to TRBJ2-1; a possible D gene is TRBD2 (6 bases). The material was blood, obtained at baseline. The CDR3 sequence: CASSIAVSSYNEQFF. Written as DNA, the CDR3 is TGTGCCAGCAGTATAGCGGTGAGCTCCTACAATGAGCAGTTCTTC.